This T cell receptor (beta chain) derives from a study of response to subunit inactivated influenza vaccine (dated by TCRdb to the late 2010s). About the full investigation: Deep quantitative profiling of the T cell receptor repertoire was used in the study to follow responses to a trivalent subunit inactivated influenza vaccine.

Overall study outcomes, separate from this receptor: The authors proposed that each seasonal influenza vaccination may bring in only a limited number of new T cells.

This clonotype was found a few times. The specificity of this receptor is unknown. No per-base quality is available; no much larger clone lies one base away. The method was RT-PCR. Sequencer: Illumina HiSeq 2500. TCRdb reprocessing: public reads trimmed at Q25 with fastp, clones called with MiXCR, in-frame beta chains kept. Here each entry gathers all rows of one CDR3 protein and keeps the most common genes and DNA. The sample table records roughly 550,000 distinct CDR3 sequences; approximately 24% of these occur just once. Clones ranked in the top ten supply around 2.8% of the sample. The CDR3, cysteine through phenylalanine, is 14 amino acids long. Only CDR3 DNA remains: 42 bases, in frame from the first base. CDR1 and CDR2, looked up from the germline V gene, are MGHDK and SYGVNS. V gives up 8 bases and J gives up 5 bases, and the segment between their germline ends measures 18 bases. This sample was shared with a second study, whose subject was T cells expressing NK-cell markers. Per the second study: 5'RACE template switching, by which a universal primer site and unique molecular identifiers were added, was used to make TCR beta cDNA libraries. In sorted CD3+CD56+NKG2C+, CD3+CD56+NKG2C- and CD3+CD56-NKG2C+ T-cell subsets from several donors, TCR beta-chain repertoires were profiled. Of the eight sequenced donors, seven were found to be HCMV-seropositive and one was found to be HCMV-seronegative. In several experiments an anti-gammadeltaTCR antibody was added to restrict sorting to alphabetaTCR-expressing T cells. In several donors, the dominant CD3+CD56+NKG2C+ clonotypes ranked among the top 10 CD8+ clonotypes, making up 1.0-7.0% of CD8+ T cells. Those dominant clonotypes were again the most abundant among CD3+CD56-NKG2C+ cells in a handful of donors, at roughly 25-60.1%. It remained unclear whether the expanded NKG2C-expressing T cell clones were specific for HCMV antigens. The eight sequenced donors were randomly selected healthy volunteers, three men and five women. A commercial ELISA kit detecting HCMV-specific IgG in serum was used to determine HCMV serostatus. Ficoll density gradient centrifugation was used to isolate peripheral blood mononuclear cells from blood. Magnetic immunoseparation with Miltenyi isolation kits was used to isolate CD4+ and CD8+ T cells from PBMC. cDNA synthesis was primed from the TCR beta constant segment and was followed by two successive PCR amplification steps. The libraries were sequenced on Illumina HiSeq 2000/2500, MiSeq or NextSeq, producing 2 x 150 bp reads. Reads were demultiplexed and grouped by UMI with MIGEC, and clonotypes were assembled and quantified with MiTCR. Only TCR cDNA sequences supported by at least two reads were kept to exclude erroneous sequences. Downstream repertoire analysis used the tcR package, and clonotypes were matched across fractions by CDR3 nucleotide sequence plus V segment. Antigen specificity was annotated against VDJdb with VDJmatch, allowing one amino acid substitution in CDR3.

This sequence was found in a man aged 50 to 60 who received an inactivated influenza vaccine. Donor details come from another sample of the same person, matched by shared clones. The rearranged segments are TRBV25-1 and TRBJ2-5; tentative D gene TRBD2, with 5 bases matching. Sequenced here: CD4+ T cells sorted from PBMCs, sampled 11 to 12 days after vaccination. CDR3 region: CASSKLLPGETQYF. The bases read TGTGCCAGCTCAAAGCTTCTTCCGGGGGAGACCCAGTACTTC.